These 8 T cell receptor beta chains share one sample of origin, sequenced in a study of cytomegalovirus exposure and HLA in healthy donors. TCRdb's table, derived via immunoSEQ multiplex PCR, lists solely in-frame clones and lacks some. The sample yields some 150,000 clones, about 83% seen once. The sample consisted of PBMCs. The receptors were gathered from a woman aged 25 to 39 in good health and CMV-seronegative.

The CDR3 region is CASTLDRYNEQFF. For the CDR3, the DNA is TGTGCCAGCACCCTGGACAGGTACAATGAGCAGTTCTTC. The chain carries TRBV27 and TRBJ2-1, with 7 bases fitting TRBD1. With V trimmed by 7 bases and J by 4 bases, 4 bases remained unmatched. Germline V CDR1 and CDR2: MNHEY, SMNVEV (reference sequence). The CDR3 contains 13 residues.

On this clone itself: The sample contains more than one DNA sequence encoding this CDR3. This CDR3 reads CASSELAGGPNEQFF. The CDR3 nucleotides are TGTGCCAGCAGCGAGCTTGCAGGGGGGCCCAATGAGCAGTTCTTC. The chain is built from TRBV2 and TRBJ2-1; weak D call: TRBD1 (7 bases). The ends were cut back, 6 bases at V and 6 bases at J, with 18 bases in the middle. The CDR3 has 15 residues. Germline assignment: CDR1 SNHLY and CDR2 FYNNEI.

The rearrangement uses TRBV4-1 and TRBJ2-7; maybe TRBD1 (6 bases). V was pared by 3 bases and J by 0 bases, with 12 bases between. This CDR3 has 15 residues. Per germline, CDR1 MGHRA and CDR2 YSYEKL. The CDR3 coding sequence is TGCGCCAGCAGCCAGACTTCAGGGGACTCCTACGAGCAGTACTTC. Translated: CASSQTSGDSYEQYF.

This chain joins TRBV18 and TRBJ2-7; 8 bases agree with TRBD2. J gave up 2 bases and V 3 bases, and 12 bases lay outside the gene matches. Germline loops: CDR1 KGHSH, CDR2 LQKENI. The CDR3 contains 17 residues. The DNA of the CDR3 is TGTGCCAGCTCACCTCTTCCCGGGGGGGCCCAGGCCTACGAGCAGTACTTC. The encoded protein is CASSPLPGGAQAYEQYF.

The chain joins TRBV19 to TRBJ2-1, with 7 bases matching TRBD1. There are 14 residues in the CDR3. From germline, CDR1 is LNHDA and CDR2 SQIVND (reference sequence). Trimming removed 5 bases from V and 3 bases from J; junction bases left unmatched: 4. The CDR3 nucleotides read TGTGCCAGTAGTGTTAGGGGGCACTACAATGAGCAGTTCTTC. Amino acids: CASSVRGHYNEQFF.

The chain links TRBV2 to TRBJ2-7; 7 bases align to TRBD1. V shed 3 bases, J shed 2 bases, and the junction held 10 bases outside the gene matches. CDR3 size: 16 residues. From germline, CDR1 is SNHLY and CDR2 FYNNEI. The CDR3 DNA reads TGTGCCAGCAGTGATAGTGGGGACAGCCGAGCCTACGAGCAGTACTTC. Encoded protein: CASSDSGDSRAYEQYF.

The chain recombines TRBV28 with TRBJ2-7, with TRBD2 as a possible D gene (5 bases). The germline V gene encodes CDR1 MDHEN and CDR2 SYDVKM. The V end lost 3 bases, the J end lost 6 bases, and 12 bases lay between the germline ends. The CDR3 extends over 13 amino acids. The chain's CDR3 is CASSFPGLIEQYF. The DNA of the CDR3 is TGTGCCAGCAGTTTTCCCGGACTGATCGAGCAGTACTTC. The whole variable domain, remainder taken from reference TRBV28 and TRBJ2-7, is DVKVTQSSRYLVKRTGEKVFLECVQDMDHENMFWYRQDPGLGLRLIYFSYDVKMKEKGDIPEGYSVSREKKERFSLILESASTNQTSMYLCASSFPGLIEQYFGPGTRLTVT.

The J gene is TRBJ2-7, the V gene TRBV19; D unresolved. The V and J ends lost 6 bases and 3 bases respectively, with 18 bases between them. This CDR3 region has 15 residues. Germline V gene lookup returns CDR1 LNHDA and CDR2 SQIVND (reference sequence). CDR3 DNA sequence: TGTGCCAGTAGACCCCAACCGGGTTACGGCTACGAGCAGTACTTC. This codes for CASRPQPGYGYEQYF.